This T cell receptor beta chain is from a study of blood T cell repertoires in COVID-19. Generated by immunoSEQ multiplex PCR, the TCRdb table keeps only in-frame clones and is missing some. The table has 150,000 to 200,000 clones, 70% to 80% seen once. From germline, CDR1 is SGHKS and CDR2 YYEKEE (reference sequence). The V gene lost 0 bases and the J gene lost 10 bases, with 13 bases spanning the gap. This CDR3 is 13 amino acids long. The source of this sequence is a man aged 50-59 years who had recovered from COVID-19. The sequenced sample was peripheral blood. The V gene is TRBV5-5, the J gene TRBJ1-1, with D perhaps matching TRBD1 (5 bases). The CDR3 protein is CASSLGQQVGAFF. DNA for the CDR3: TGTGCCAGCAGCTTGGGACAGCAGGTGGGAGCTTTCTTT.